The 22 T cell receptor beta chains below were found in one sample sequenced in a study of glioma-infiltrating T cells. TCR alpha and beta CDR3 regions were amplified from RNA using iRepertoire nested multiplex PCR. MiXCR was run by TCRdb on the multiplex PCR reads, yielding one entry per CDR3 protein. The sample carries 90,000 or so distinct CDR3 sequences, roughly 39% recorded once. The sequencing input was glioma tissue, nonneoplastic brain tissue, or PBMCs (not recorded which). These receptors were obtained from a human donor with low-grade glioma or glioblastoma, undergoing nonglioma brain surgery, or in good health (not recorded which).

The table lists this clonotype with many counts. The chain joins TRBV19 to TRBJ2-1, with 8 positions matching TRBD2. CDR3 length: 15 residues. Germline V gene sequence: CDR1 LNHDA, CDR2 SQIVND (reference sequence). The V gene end was trimmed by 8 bases and the J gene end by 0 bases; junction bases not matched to a gene: 6. Here the CDR3 DNA reads TGTGCCAGTCAACCCGGGACTAGCTCCTACAATGAGCAGTTCTTC. Translation gives CASQPGTSSYNEQFF.

Ten or more counts support this clonotype. The rearrangement links TRBV6-2 or TRBV6-3 to TRBJ2-1, with 11 positions matching TRBD2. The junction had 4 bases not matched to a gene; V was cut back by 6 bases and J by 3 bases. Germline loops: CDR1 MNHEY, CDR2 SVGEGT. This CDR3 is 15 amino acids long. The CDR3 here is CASSRLAGGYNEQFF. CDR3 in DNA: TGTGCCAGCAGCCGTCTAGCGGGGGGCTACAATGAGCAGTTCTTC.

Worth noting for this clonotype: A much larger clone lies a single base off, so this may be a read error. The chain carries TRBV19 and TRBJ2-2, with D perhaps given as TRBD1 or TRBD2 (5 bases each). This CDR3 has 15 residues. CDR1 and CDR2 from the germline V gene are LNHDA and SQIVND (reference sequence). CDR3 amino acids: CASKALEWGTGDLFF. CDR3 bases: TGTGCCAGTAAAGCCCTAGAGTGGGGCACCGGGGACCTGTTTTTT.

This clonotype was recorded many times. The gene calls are TRBV27 and TRBJ2-7; D is ambiguous. Trimming shortened V by 6 bases and J by 7 bases, and 25 bases separated the two germline ends. Looked up from germline, CDR1 is MNHEY and CDR2 is SMNVEV (reference sequence). The CDR3 totals 16 residues. The CDR3 coding sequence is TGTGCCAGCAGCAACGATAATCCTCAGATCCCGGGTGAGCAGTACTTC. Its protein is CASSNDNPQIPGEQYF.

To note about this clonotype: At one end the junction does not follow the germline gene, possibly because of a read error. V is TRBV7-3 and J is TRBJ1-1; unclear D gene. CDR1 and CDR2 from the germline V gene are SGHTA and FQGTGA. This CDR3 is 13 amino acids long. The CDR3 loop reads CAGSPGRNTEAFF. The DNA of the CDR3 is TGTGCCGGCAGCCCCGGACGGAACACTGAAGCGTTCTTT.

As regards this clonotype: A single base separates this from a much larger clone, so it may be a read error. V is TRBV19 and J is TRBJ2-1, with TRBD2 matching 9 bases. Trimming removed 3 bases from V and 9 bases from J; junction bases left unmatched: 12. The CDR3 runs 16 residues. Germline CDR1 is LNHDA and CDR2 is SQIVND (reference sequence). The CDR3 DNA reads TGTGCCAGTAGTATTTTTGCGGGAGGGACAGAGGTTGAGCAGTTCTTC. The encoded protein is CASSIFAGGTEVEQFF. The whole variable domain, filled in from reference TRBV19 and TRBJ2-1, reads DGGITQSPKYLFRKEGQNVTLSCEQNLNHDAMYWYRQDPGQGLRLIYYSQIVNDFQKGDIAEGYSVSREKKESFPLTVTSAQKNPTAFYLCASSIFAGGTEVEQFFGPGTRLTVL.

In the case of this clonotype: It may be a read error: a sequence one base away is much more abundant. The rearrangement uses TRBV29-1 and TRBJ1-2; the D is unclear. From germline, CDR1 is SQVTM and CDR2 ANQGSEA. Trimming pared 8 bases from V and 6 bases from J, leaving 19 bases between. The CDR3 is made up of 13 amino acids. The CDR3 spells CSMILQTSDGYTF. The CDR3, as DNA: TGCAGCATGATCCTACAGACTTCTGATGGCTACACCTTC.

About this clonotype itself: One end of the junction is discordant with germline, which a read error may explain. This chain uses TRBV6-5 with TRBJ2-5; D gene unclear. This CDR3 has 14 residues. Germline V lookup: CDR1 MNHEY, CDR2 SVGAGI. The CDR3, as DNA: TGTGACAGCAGTTACGGCTTCAACCCGGAGACGCAGTACTTC. Protein: CDSSYGFNPETQYF.

To note about this clonotype: A much more abundant neighbour one base away suggests this may be a read error. This rearrangement joins TRBV11-1 to TRBJ2-7; D is uncertain. The CDR3 extends over 13 amino acids. In germline, CDR1 is SGHAT, CDR2 FQDESV (reference sequence). The CDR3: CASSRVFSYEQCF. CDR3 coding DNA: TGTGCCAGCAGCCGGGTCTTCTCCTACGAGCAGTGCTTC.

This clonotype was seen repeatedly, ten times or more. The chain recombines TRBV19 with TRBJ2-3; D might be TRBD1 (5 bases). Germline CDR1 LNHDA, CDR2 SQIVND (reference sequence). The CDR3 is 14 residues long. Trimming stripped 8 bases from V and 2 bases from J, with 14 bases between. This CDR3 is CASSKGEATDTQYF. The CDR3 DNA sequence: TGTGCCAGTTCGAAAGGGGAAGCCACAGATACGCAGTATTTT.

This clonotype was counted ten times or more. The chain carries TRBV19 and TRBJ1-1; tentatively, D is TRBD1 (6 bases). The V gene's germline CDR1 is LNHDA and CDR2 SQIVND (reference sequence). V was cut by 6 bases and J by 3 bases, with 11 bases left in between. CDR3 length equals 13 residues. DNA of the CDR3: TGTGCCAGTAGCACACAGGGCTACACTGAAGCTTTCTTT. Translation gives CASSTQGYTEAFF. Drawing the rest from reference TRBV19 and TRBJ1-1, the complete variable domain is DGGITQSPKYLFRKEGQNVTLSCEQNLNHDAMYWYRQDPGQGLRLIYYSQIVNDFQKGDIAEGYSVSREKKESFPLTVTSAQKNPTAFYLCASSTQGYTEAFFGQGTRLTVV.

This clonotype has a count of ten or more. The rearrangement links TRBV7-2 to TRBJ2-1, with D possibly matching TRBD2 (6 bases). CDR1 and CDR2 from the germline V gene are SGHTA and FQGNSA. The V and J ends lost 4 bases and 2 bases respectively, with 12 bases between them. There are 15 residues in the CDR3. The CDR3 bases are TGTGCCAGCAGCTCTGTAGCGGAGCCCTACAATGAGCAGTTCTTC. It translates to CASSSVAEPYNEQFF. Looking up the rest from reference TRBV7-2 and TRBJ2-1 gives the full variable domain: GAGVSQSPSNKVTEKGKDVELRCDPISGHTALYWYRQSLGQGLEFLIYFQGNSAPDKSGLPSDRFSAERTGGSVSTLTIQRTQQEDSAVYLCASSSVAEPYNEQFFGPGTRLTVL.

A note on this clonotype: One base away lies a much larger clone, so this may be a sequencing read error. This chain connects TRBV11-1 to TRBJ2-2, with D maybe TRBD1 (5 bases). The CDR3 totals 14 residues. V was trimmed by 6 bases and J by 5 bases, leaving 13 bases between them. Germline loops: CDR1 SGHAT, CDR2 FQDESV (reference sequence). CDR3 DNA sequence: TGTGCCAGCAGATTCAGGGATTTGACCGGGGAGCTGTTTTTT. This gives the protein CASRFRDLTGELFF. Based on the CDR3 plus reference TRBV11-1 and TRBJ2-2, the full variable domain is EAEVAQSPRYKITEKSQAVAFWCDPISGHATLYWYRQILGQGPELLVQFQDESVVDDSQLPKDRFSAERLKGVDSTLKIQPAELGDSAMYLCASRFRDLTGELFFGEGSRLTVL.

This clonotype was counted ten times or more. The chain joins TRBV6-5 to TRBJ1-1, with D perhaps matching TRBD1 (5 bases). V was shortened by 0 bases and J by 4 bases, with 9 bases between the two germline ends. Germline V lookup: CDR1 MNHEY, CDR2 SVGAGI. The CDR3 loop spans 14 amino acids. The CDR3: CASSYSLGGTEAFF. The CDR3 DNA reads as TGTGCCAGCAGTTACTCGTTGGGGGGCACTGAAGCTTTCTTT.

This clonotype was detected ten times or more. This chain connects TRBV2 to TRBJ2-5; tentative D call: TRBD2 (7 bases). In germline, CDR1 is SNHLY, CDR2 FYNNEI. With 4 bases removed from V and 5 bases from J, the gap between germline ends came to 14 bases. The CDR3 is made up of 14 amino acids. The CDR3 loop is CASSVWGGKETQYF. The CDR3, as DNA: TGTGCCAGCAGTGTTTGGGGGGGCAAGGAGACCCAGTACTTC.

This clonotype has at least ten counts. The rearrangement joins TRBV28 to TRBJ2-5; TRBD2 might be the D (6 bases). The germline CDR1 and CDR2 sequences are MDHEN and SYDVKM. The CDR3 covers 15 residues. V was cut by 10 bases and J by 0 bases, with 18 bases left in between. The chain's CDR3 is CATIPGLSYQETQYF. For the CDR3, the DNA is TGTGCCACTATACCGGGACTTTCGTACCAAGAGACCCAGTACTTC.

This clonotype was observed at least ten times. The chain uses TRBV28 and TRBJ2-7, with 9 nucleotides matching TRBD1. CDR3 length equals 15 residues. J lost 3 bases, V lost 2 bases, and 5 bases had no gene match. Per germline, CDR1 MDHEN and CDR2 SYDVKM. The CDR3 coding sequence is TGTGCCAGCAGTTTAGAGGGGACAGGGCACTACGAGCAGTACTTC. It specifies CASSLEGTGHYEQYF.

This clonotype has at least ten counts. This chain uses TRBV29-1 with TRBJ1-4; 8 bases agree with TRBD1. The CDR3 loop spans 13 amino acids. With 4 bases clipped from V and 2 bases from J, the junction kept 0 bases outside the gene matches. Germline CDR1 SQVTM, CDR2 ANQGSEA. The DNA of the CDR3 is TGCAGCGTTGCAGGGGGCACTAATGAAAAACTGTTTTTT. Its translation is CSVAGGTNEKLFF.

This clonotype was counted at least ten times. The gene calls are TRBV7-3 and TRBJ2-1, with D perhaps TRBD1 (6 bases). Trimming took off 2 bases at V and 4 bases at J, with 12 bases between the two ends. The CDR3 spans 15 residues. Germline V lookup: CDR1 SGHTA, CDR2 FQGTGA. DNA for the CDR3: TGTGCCAGCAGCTTAGATGGACAGAGGTACAATGAGCAGTTCTTC. Translation: CASSLDGQRYNEQFF.

This chain joins TRBV7-2 and TRBJ2-7; 7 bases agree with TRBD2. Per the germline V gene, CDR1 is SGHTA and CDR2 is FQGNSA. The ends lost 3 bases at V and 7 bases at J; junction bases unmatched: 9. The CDR3 length is 14 residues. This chain's CDR3 is CASSFARGLPEQYF. CDR3 nucleotide sequence: TGTGCCAGCAGCTTCGCGCGGGGGTTACCTGAGCAGTACTTC. Variable domain in full (rest from reference TRBV7-2 and TRBJ2-7): GAGVSQSPSNKVTEKGKDVELRCDPISGHTALYWYRQSLGQGLEFLIYFQGNSAPDKSGLPSDRFSAERTGGSVSTLTIQRTQQEDSAVYLCASSFARGLPEQYFGPGTRLTVT.

The genes are TRBV27 and TRBJ2-1; D is unclear. CDR3 length: 13 residues. V lost 3 bases and J lost 4, with 7 bases in between. Germline CDR1 reads MNHEY; CDR2 reads SMNVEV (reference sequence). CDR3 protein: CASSFAIYNEQFF. The DNA for the CDR3 is TGTGCCAGCAGTTTCGCCATATACAATGAGCAGTTCTTC.

Remarks on this clonotype: This clone may be a read error of a much larger clone one base away. The CDR3 is CASGNGTGEYREQYF. The CDR3 DNA reads TGCGCCAGCGGTAACGGGACAGGGGAGTATCGCGAGCAGTACTTC. This rearrangement joins TRBV5-1 to TRBJ2-7, with 10 bases that match TRBD1. This CDR3 has 15 amino acids. Germline loops: CDR1 SGHRS, CDR2 YFSETQ. V lost 7 bases to trimming and J lost 6 bases; unmatched junction nucleotides: 13.